This is a list of T cell receptor beta chains from one sample in a study of blood T cell repertoires in COVID-19. Clones were read by immunoSEQ multiplex PCR, and TCRdb kept only the in-frame ones, dropping some. The data show some 190,000 clones, under 85% seen once. Sample: peripheral blood. All receptors derive from a woman of 80 years or more with COVID-19, enrolled during active disease. CDR3s include the opening cysteine and the closing phenylalanine or tryptophan. A D gene is named only where the DNA matches it firmly. The size field is filled for only some rows; it gives once, few, many or a size class.

TRBD1,TRBJ1-5,-,TRBV6-6,TGTGCCAGCGGGGATGGGACAGGGGGTTATCAGCCCCAGCATTTT,CASGDGTGGYQPQHF
-,TRBJ1-3,once,TRBV5-4,TGTGCCAGCAGCTTGCTCGGAAACACCATATATTTT,CASSLLGNTIYF
TRBD2,TRBJ2-3,once,TRBV18,TGTGCCAGCTCACCACGGGGCGGGGGGAGCACAGATACGCAGTATTTT,CASSPRGGGSTDTQYF
TRBD2,TRBJ2-5,-,TRBV11-2,TGTGCCAGCAGCTTCCTACCGATAGCGGGGGGCCGGGAGACCCAGTACTTC,CASSFLPIAGGRETQYF
-,TRBJ1-2,-,TRBV2,TGTGCCAGCAGCGCCAGGGGCCTGCCACGTGGCTACACCTTC,CASSARGLPRGYTF
-,TRBJ1-1,-,TRBV18,TGTGCCAGCTCACCCGCCGGGAACACTGAAGCTTTCTTT,CASSPAGNTEAFF
-,TRBJ1-5,-,TRBV6-1,TGTGCCAGCAGTGGACAGACAGATCAGCCCCAGCATTTT,CASSGQTDQPQHF
TRBD2,TRBJ2-4,-,TRBV3-1/TRBV3-2,TGTGCCAGCAGCCAAGCCTTACTAGCGGGGGCCGAATGGTACTTC,CASSQALLAGAEWYF
TRBD2,TRBJ2-2,-,TRBV28,TGTGCCAGCAGTTTGTCCGGGACTATCAGCGGGGAGCTGTTTTTT,CASSLSGTISGELFF
-,TRBJ1-1,once,TRBV6-5,TGTGCCAGCAGTTACTCGTGGGCGGGAAGGGACACTGAAGCTTTCTTT,CASSYSWAGRDTEAFF
TRBD1,TRBJ2-7,-,TRBV9,TGTGCCAGCAGCATCGACAGGGACAAGGGCGAGCAGTACTTC,CASSIDRDKGEQYF
TRBD2,TRBJ2-2,-,TRBV5-4,TGTGCCAGCAGCTCCCCCTCCTCTTTCCCGGGAGGGAGCGGGGAGCTGTTTTTT,CASSSPSSFPGGSGELFF
-,TRBJ1-2,-,TRBV28,TGTGCCAGCCGAAGGGGCCTTAACTATGGCTACACCTTC,CASRRGLNYGYTF
TRBD1,TRBJ2-7,-,TRBV25-1,TGTGCCAGCAGTCCCCGGACAGGAACCTACGAGCAGTACTTC,CASSPRTGTYEQYF
-,TRBJ1-5,-,TRBV3-1/TRBV3-2,TGTGCCAGCAGCCAAGGGCAGGGAACTAATCAGCCCCAGCATTTT,CASSQGQGTNQPQHF
-,TRBJ2-1,-,TRBV18,TGTGCCAGCTCACAAGACAGTAGGAAGTACAATGAGCAGTTCTTC,CASSQDSRKYNEQFF
-,TRBJ2-3,-,TRBV7-2,TGTGCCAGCAGCATGAGGCACACAGATACGCAGTATTTT,CASSMRHTDTQYF
TRBD1,TRBJ1-1,-,TRBV5-1,TGCGCCAGCAGCTTAAGCCGGACAGGGGGTAACACTGAAGCTTTCTTT,CASSLSRTGGNTEAFF
-,TRBJ1-2,-,TRBV5-1,TGCGCCAGCAGCTTGGGGACGCAGGGAATAGGGGGCTACACCTTC,CASSLGTQGIGGYTF
-,TRBJ1-3,-,TRBV2,TGTGCCAGCAGGCGGGAATCCCTCACTTCCTCTGGAAACACCATATATTTT,CASRRESLTSSGNTIYF
-,TRBJ2-1,-,TRBV7-3,TGTGCCAGCAGCTTAGTCGGAGGGTCCTACAATGAGCAGTTCTTC,CASSLVGGSYNEQFF
TRBD1,TRBJ1-5,-,TRBV6-5,TGTGCCAGCAGAGCCACAGGGGGGAGTCAGCCCCAGCATTTT,CASRATGGSQPQHF
-,TRBJ1-6,-,TRBV5-1,TGCGCCAGCAGACCCTCGGATAATTCACCCCTCCACTTT,CASRPSDNSPLHF
-,TRBJ2-1,-,TRBV7-9,TGTGCCAGCAGCCTCCAATTCGATCGGGTGTACAATGAGCAGTTCTTC,CASSLQFDRVYNEQFF
TRBD1,TRBJ2-7,-,TRBV7-9,TGTGCCAGCAGCCGACAGGGGGACTCCTACGAGCAGTACTTC,CASSRQGDSYEQYF
-,TRBJ1-1,-,TRBV18,TGTGCCAGCTCACCACAGGGAGGTCGGAACACTGAAGCTTTCTTT,CASSPQGGRNTEAFF
TRBD1,TRBJ2-1,-,TRBV5-4,TGTGCCAGCAGCTTGGGAGTAGGGGCCGGGACAGCCGTGAAGCAGTTCTTC,CASSLGVGAGTAVKQFF
TRBD1,TRBJ2-3,-,TRBV10-2,TGCGCCAGCAGTGATTGGACAGGGGGAGGGGGCGAGGGTTTCACAGATACGCAGTATTTT,CASSDWTGGGGEGFTDTQYF
-,TRBJ2-5,-,TRBV4-1,TGCGCCAGCAGCCAACGATCTGCGGGGAACCTGGAGACCCAGTACTTC,CASSQRSAGNLETQYF
TRBD2,TRBJ2-5,-,TRBV12-5,TGTGCTAGTGGTAAGGGACTAGCGGGGGGCGCCCAAGAGACCCAGTACTTC,CASGKGLAGGAQETQYF
TRBD1,TRBJ1-3,-,TRBV6-1,TGTGCCAGCAGTGAGGCGACAGGGTCTGGAAACACCATATATTTT,CASSEATGSGNTIYF
-,TRBJ1-6,-,TRBV3-1/TRBV3-2,TGTGCCAGCAGCCAAGCCCCGGACATCCCCCCGGACTTT,CASSQAPDIPPDF
TRBD2,TRBJ2-2,-,TRBV7-9,TGTGCCAGCAGCCCAGGGACTAGCGGATTATACACCGGGGAGCTGTTTTTT,CASSPGTSGLYTGELFF
-,TRBJ1-1,-,TRBV3-1/TRBV3-2,TGTGCCAGCAGCTACCTGGGGCAGGGGAACACTGAAGCTTTCTTT,CASSYLGQGNTEAFF
TRBD1,TRBJ1-1,once,TRBV28,TGTGCCAGCAGTTTGGGGACAGGGGGCTGGAGCACTGAAGCTTTCTTT,CASSLGTGGWSTEAFF